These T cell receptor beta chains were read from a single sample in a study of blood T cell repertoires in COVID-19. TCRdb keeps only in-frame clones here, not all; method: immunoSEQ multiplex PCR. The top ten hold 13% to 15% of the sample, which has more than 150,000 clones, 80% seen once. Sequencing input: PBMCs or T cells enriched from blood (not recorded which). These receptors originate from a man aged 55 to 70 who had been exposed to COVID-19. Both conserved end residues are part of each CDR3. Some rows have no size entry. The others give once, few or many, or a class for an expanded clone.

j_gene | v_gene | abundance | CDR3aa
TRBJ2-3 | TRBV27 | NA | CASSRTGRDTQYF
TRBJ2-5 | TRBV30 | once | CAWSMTRGGRETQYF
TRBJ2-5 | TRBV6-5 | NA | CASSPETVTWETQYF
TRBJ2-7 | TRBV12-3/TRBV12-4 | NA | CASSVRGEQYF
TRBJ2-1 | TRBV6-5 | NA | CASSSHRGPNEQFF
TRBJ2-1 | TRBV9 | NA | CASSATGDSYNEQFF
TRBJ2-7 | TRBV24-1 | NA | CATSDKSPGQGAAEYEQYF
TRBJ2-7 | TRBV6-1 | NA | CASSEHMKTSGAYEQYF
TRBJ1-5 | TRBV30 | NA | CAARLSWSFPGQGRRGNQPQHF
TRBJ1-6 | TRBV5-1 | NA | CASSLGQGKEAPLHF
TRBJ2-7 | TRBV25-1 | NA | CASSAPRPRGAHEQYF
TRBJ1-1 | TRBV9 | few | CASSVAGQGDGAFF
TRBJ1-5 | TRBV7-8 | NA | CASSLAGQGRPQHF
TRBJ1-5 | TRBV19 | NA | CASRRDSRGDQPQHF
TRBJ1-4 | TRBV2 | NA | CASSRGRDGNEKLFF
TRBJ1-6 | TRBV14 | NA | CASSQEQGDNSPLHF
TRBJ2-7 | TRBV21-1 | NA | CASSKARLAYEQYF
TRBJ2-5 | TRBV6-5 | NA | CASSYSNGRGTQYF
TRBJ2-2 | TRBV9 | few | CASSVPPAGSRGSLSGELFF
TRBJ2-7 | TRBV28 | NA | CASSFSGWGQYF
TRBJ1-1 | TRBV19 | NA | CASSIRDISNTEAFF
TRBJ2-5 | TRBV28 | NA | CASSLDRVVETQYF
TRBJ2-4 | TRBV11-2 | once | CASSYQLGLQQNIQYF
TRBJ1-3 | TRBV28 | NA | CASNDRGRNTIYF
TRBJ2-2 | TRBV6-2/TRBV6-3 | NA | CASSSRTSANTGELFF
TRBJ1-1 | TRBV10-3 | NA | CAIKAGGLTEAFF
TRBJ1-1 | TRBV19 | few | CASTDRGLGAEAFF
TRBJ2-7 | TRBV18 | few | CASSPGPGQREQYF
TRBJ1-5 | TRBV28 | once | CASSSGTGFISNQPQHF